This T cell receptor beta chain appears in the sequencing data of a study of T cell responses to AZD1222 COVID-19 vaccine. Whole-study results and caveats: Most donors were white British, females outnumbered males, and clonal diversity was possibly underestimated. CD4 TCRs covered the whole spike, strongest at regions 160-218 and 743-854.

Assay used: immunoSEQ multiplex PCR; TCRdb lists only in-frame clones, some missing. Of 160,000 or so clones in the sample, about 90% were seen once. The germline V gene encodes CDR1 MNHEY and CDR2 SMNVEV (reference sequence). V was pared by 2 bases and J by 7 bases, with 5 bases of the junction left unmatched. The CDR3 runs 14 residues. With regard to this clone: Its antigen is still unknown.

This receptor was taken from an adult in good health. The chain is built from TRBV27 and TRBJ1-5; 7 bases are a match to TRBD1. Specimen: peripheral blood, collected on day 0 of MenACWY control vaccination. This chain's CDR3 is CASSLATGVQPQHF. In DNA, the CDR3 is TGTGCCAGCAGTTTAGCCACAGGGGTCCAGCCCCAGCATTTT.